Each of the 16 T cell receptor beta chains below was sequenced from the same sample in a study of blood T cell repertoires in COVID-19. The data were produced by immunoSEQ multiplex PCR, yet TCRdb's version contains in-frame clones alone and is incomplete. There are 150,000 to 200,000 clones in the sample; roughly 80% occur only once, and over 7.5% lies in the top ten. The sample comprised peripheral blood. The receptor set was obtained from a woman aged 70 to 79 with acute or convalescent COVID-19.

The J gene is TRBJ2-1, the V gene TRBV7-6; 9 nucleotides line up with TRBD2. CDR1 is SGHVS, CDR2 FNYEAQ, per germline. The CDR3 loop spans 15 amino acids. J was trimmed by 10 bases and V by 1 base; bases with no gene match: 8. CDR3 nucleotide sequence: TGTGCCAGCAGCTTAGGCCCTTCGGGACTAGCAGAGCAGTTCTTC. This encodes CASSLGPSGLAEQFF.

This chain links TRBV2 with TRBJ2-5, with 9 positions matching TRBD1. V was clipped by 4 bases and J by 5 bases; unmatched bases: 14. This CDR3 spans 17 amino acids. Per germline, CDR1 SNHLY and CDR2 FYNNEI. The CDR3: CASSAQVTGTGRETQYF. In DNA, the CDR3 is TGTGCCAGCAGTGCTCAGGTCACCGGGACAGGGAGGGAGACCCAGTACTTC.

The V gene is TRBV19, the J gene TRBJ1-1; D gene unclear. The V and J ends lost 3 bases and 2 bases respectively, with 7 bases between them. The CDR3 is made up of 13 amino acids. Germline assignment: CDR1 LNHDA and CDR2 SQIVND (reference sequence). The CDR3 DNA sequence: TGTGCCAGTAGTATGGGAGCAAACACTGAAGCTTTCTTT. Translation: CASSMGANTEAFF.

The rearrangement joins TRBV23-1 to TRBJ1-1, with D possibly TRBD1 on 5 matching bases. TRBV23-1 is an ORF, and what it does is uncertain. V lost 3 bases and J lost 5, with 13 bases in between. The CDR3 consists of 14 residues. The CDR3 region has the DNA TGCGCCAGCAGTCATCCGGCGGGGGATACTGAAGCTTTCTTT. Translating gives CASSHPAGDTEAFF.

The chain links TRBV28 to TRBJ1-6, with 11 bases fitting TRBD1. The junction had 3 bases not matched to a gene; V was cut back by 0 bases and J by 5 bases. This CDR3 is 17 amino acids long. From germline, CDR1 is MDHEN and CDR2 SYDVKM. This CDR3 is CASSLWDRGLDNSPLHF. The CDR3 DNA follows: TGTGCCAGCAGTTTATGGGACAGGGGGCTTGATAATTCACCCCTCCACTTT.

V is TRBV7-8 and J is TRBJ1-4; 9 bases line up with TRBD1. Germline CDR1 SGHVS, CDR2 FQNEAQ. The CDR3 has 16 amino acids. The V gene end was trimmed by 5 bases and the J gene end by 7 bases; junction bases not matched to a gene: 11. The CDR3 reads CASSPERQGVSEKLFF. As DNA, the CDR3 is TGTGCCAGCAGCCCGGAAAGACAGGGGGTTTCTGAAAAACTGTTTTTT.

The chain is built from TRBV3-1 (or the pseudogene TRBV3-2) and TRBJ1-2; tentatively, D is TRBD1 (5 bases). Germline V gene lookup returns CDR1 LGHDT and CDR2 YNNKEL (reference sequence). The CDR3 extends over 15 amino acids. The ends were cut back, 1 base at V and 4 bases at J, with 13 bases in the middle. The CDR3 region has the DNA TGTGCCAGCAGCCAAGGAACCGGGGGAGGCTATGGCTACACCTTC. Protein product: CASSQGTGGGYGYTF.

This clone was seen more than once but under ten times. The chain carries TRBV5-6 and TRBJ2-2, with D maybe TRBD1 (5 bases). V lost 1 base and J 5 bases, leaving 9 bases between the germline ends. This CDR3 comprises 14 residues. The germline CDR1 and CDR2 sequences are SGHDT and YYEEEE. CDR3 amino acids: CASSLYRWTGELFF. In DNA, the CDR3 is TGTGCCAGCAGCTTGTACAGGTGGACCGGGGAGCTGTTTTTT.

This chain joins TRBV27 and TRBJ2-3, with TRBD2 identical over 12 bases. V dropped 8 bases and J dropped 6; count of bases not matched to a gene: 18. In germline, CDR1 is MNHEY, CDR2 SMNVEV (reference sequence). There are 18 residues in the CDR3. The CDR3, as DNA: TGTGCCAGCCGATATTCTAGCGGGAGGGCCTTAGCTAGGGATACGCAGTATTTT. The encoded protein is CASRYSSGRALARDTQYF.

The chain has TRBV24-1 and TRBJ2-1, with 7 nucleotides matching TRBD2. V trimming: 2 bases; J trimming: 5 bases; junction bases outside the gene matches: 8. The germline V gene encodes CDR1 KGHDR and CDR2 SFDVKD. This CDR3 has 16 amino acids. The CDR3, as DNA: TGTGCCACCAGTGATTGGGGAGGGGCCCTGAACAATGAGCAGTTCTTC. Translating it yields CATSDWGGALNNEQFF.

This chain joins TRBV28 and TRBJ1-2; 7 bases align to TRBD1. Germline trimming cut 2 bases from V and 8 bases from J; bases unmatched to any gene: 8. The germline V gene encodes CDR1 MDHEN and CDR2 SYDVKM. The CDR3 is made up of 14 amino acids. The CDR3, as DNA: TGTGCCAGCAGTTTACTACAGGGGAAGCAGGGCTACACCTTC. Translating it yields CASSLLQGKQGYTF.

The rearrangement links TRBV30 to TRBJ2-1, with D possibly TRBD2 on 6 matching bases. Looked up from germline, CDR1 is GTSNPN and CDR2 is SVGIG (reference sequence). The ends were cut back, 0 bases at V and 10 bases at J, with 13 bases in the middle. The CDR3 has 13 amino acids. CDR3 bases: TGTGCCTGGAGTGTAAGGCGGGCGGGGGAGCAGTTCTTC. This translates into CAWSVRRAGEQFF.

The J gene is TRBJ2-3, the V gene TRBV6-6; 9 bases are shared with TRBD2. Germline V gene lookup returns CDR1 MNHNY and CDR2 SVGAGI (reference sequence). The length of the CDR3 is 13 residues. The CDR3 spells CGSGTSFSDTQYF. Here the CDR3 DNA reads TGTGGCTCCGGGACTAGCTTTTCAGATACGCAGTATTTT.

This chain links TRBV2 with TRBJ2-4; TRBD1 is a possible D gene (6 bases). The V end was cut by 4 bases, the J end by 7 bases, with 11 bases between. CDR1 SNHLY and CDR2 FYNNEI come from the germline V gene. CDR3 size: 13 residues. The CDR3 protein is CASSAQGGNIQYF. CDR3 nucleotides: TGTGCCAGCAGTGCACAGGGCGGGAACATTCAGTACTTC. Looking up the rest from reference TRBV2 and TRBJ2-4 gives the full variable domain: EPEVTQTPSHQVTQMGQEVILRCVPISNHLYFYWYRQILGQKVEFLVSFYNNEISEKSEIFDDQFSVERPDGSNFTLKIRSTKLEDSAMYFCASSAQGGNIQYFGAGTRLSVL.

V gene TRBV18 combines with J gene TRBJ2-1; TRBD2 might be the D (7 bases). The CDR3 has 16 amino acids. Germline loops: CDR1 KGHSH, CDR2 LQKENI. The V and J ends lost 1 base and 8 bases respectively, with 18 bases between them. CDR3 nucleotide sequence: TGTGCCAGCTCACCACGGTTGCGGGGGTCAGGGGATGAGCAGTTCTTC. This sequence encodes CASSPRLRGSGDEQFF.

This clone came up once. In DNA form, the CDR3 reads TGTGCCAGCAGCCCTCGATGGGTGGGAGAGGGCGAGCAGTACTTC. This gives the protein CASSPRWVGEGEQYF. This chain joins TRBV7-6 and TRBJ2-7, with D possibly matching TRBD2 (5 bases). Germline CDR1 reads SGHVS; CDR2 reads FNYEAQ. V was pared by 5 bases and J by 6 bases, with 20 bases between. This CDR3 spans 15 amino acids.